This TCR beta chain was profiled in a study of shared clonotypes between healthy human individuals. Turning to the study itself: Donors consisted of a couple of women and three men between 18 and 49.

Replicate sorted-subset PCRs were loaded with around 0.2 ug DNA, about 30,000 T cell genomes. Original data processing: Junction-only immunoSEQ sequences carried no quality scores, so filtering differed. Assay used: immunoSEQ multiplex PCR; TCRdb lists only in-frame clones, some missing. D and trimming come from the DNA, and the V and J calls and clone size come from that table. The repertoire includes over 2 million clones, less than 95% of them detected once, and about 1.1% sits in the top ten. General study results and limits: Researchers sampled blood only, noting tissue repertoires likely differ.

A remark on this clone: No antigen is known for it.

The V gene's germline CDR1 is MNHEY and CDR2 SVGAGI. CDR3 length: 14 amino acids. V lost 6 bases and J lost 5, with 16 bases in between. Terminally differentiated effector memory CD45RA+ cells were left out of the naive CD8 fraction, which was CD45RO-negative and positively selected for CCR7. The chain is built from TRBV6-5 and TRBJ2-5; D remains ambiguous. Sequencing was carried out using naive CD8+ T cells sorted from blood. The receptor was derived from a man between 18 and 29 years old in good health. The chain's CDR3 is CASSPPGHGETQYF. For the CDR3, the DNA is TGTGCCAGCAGCCCGCCCGGCCACGGGGAGACCCAGTACTTC.